What follows describes a single TCR beta chain. What it binds is not known. The data were obtained in a study of shared clonotypes between healthy human individuals. Study-level points and caveats: Shared clonotypes: 4.5% to 5% naive CD4, about 4% naive CD8, under 2.5% memory CD4, about 0.4% memory CD8. Generally, naive subsets (rather than memory subsets) showed larger estimated richness.

Generated by immunoSEQ multiplex PCR, the TCRdb table keeps only in-frame clones and is missing some. The data contain over 1.4 million clones, around 95% of them singletons. CDR3 length: 15 residues. The gene calls are TRBV7-5 and TRBJ1-2; the table gives TRBD1 as D, unverified against the DNA. TRBV7-5 is reported as a pseudogene. Material for sequencing was naive CD4+ T cells sorted from blood. Subset specified: CD45RA+ positively selected. The source of this sequence is a man younger than 45 in good health. The CDR3: CVRSRDCGANYGYTF. In DNA, the CDR3 is TGTGTCAGAAGCAGGGATTGTGGGGCCAACTATGGCTACACCTTC.